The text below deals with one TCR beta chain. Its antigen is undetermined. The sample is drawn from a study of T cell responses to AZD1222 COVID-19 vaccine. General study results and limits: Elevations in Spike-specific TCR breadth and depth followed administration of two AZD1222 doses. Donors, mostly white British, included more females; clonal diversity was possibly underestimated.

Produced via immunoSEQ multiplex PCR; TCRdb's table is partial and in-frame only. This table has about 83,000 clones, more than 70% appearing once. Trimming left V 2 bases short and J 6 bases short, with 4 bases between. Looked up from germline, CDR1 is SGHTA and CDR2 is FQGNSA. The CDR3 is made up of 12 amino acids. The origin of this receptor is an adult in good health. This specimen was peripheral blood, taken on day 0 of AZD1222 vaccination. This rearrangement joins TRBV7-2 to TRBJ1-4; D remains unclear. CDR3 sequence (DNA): TGTGCCAGCAGCTTACGCCATGAAAAACTGTTTTTT. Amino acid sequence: CASSLRHEKLFF.